Sequencing of this T cell receptor (beta chain) was carried out in a study of cytomegalovirus exposure and HLA in healthy donors. Whole-study findings and limits: A later analysis showed that HLA-associated TCR beta chains had undergone more clonal expansion than equally common others. The study put 150 or so TCR beta chains on its list as cytomegalovirus-associated. Roughly even sequencing depth across donors was the assumption behind the presence/absence analyses.

The PCR made use of 60 Vbeta and 13 Jbeta primers. Original handling: A later analysis tallied approximately 80 million unique TCR beta chains, approximately 11 million of them shared. The table came from immunoSEQ multiplex PCR; TCRdb's copy has only in-frame clones and leaves some out. D and trimming were read from the DNA, whereas the V and J calls and clone size are those reported in that table. The sample records some 160,000 clones, approximately 83% being singletons. This CDR3 contains 14 residues. The V gene's germline CDR1 is MNHNS and CDR2 SASEGT. The V gene lost 5 bases and the J gene lost 1 base, with 12 bases spanning the gap. On this clone itself: Its target is not known.

Material: PBMCs. This chain joins TRBV6-1 and TRBJ2-7; D may be TRBD2 (6 bases). The source of this sequence is a woman aged 40 to 50 in good health and CMV-seronegative. The CDR3 region is CASSPGTGSYEQYF. In DNA form, the CDR3 reads TGTGCCAGCAGTCCCGGGACTGGATCCTACGAGCAGTACTTC.